These 30 T cell receptor beta chains originate from one sample sequenced in a study of response to subunit inactivated influenza vaccine. TCRdb itself ran the RT-PCR reads through MiXCR, one entry per CDR3 protein. The sample has a few hundred thousand distinct CDR3 sequences, roughly 9.7% seen once; the top ten hold 10% to 15%. Sequencing used PBMCs from blood, obtained about 40 days after vaccination. Receptor source: a man aged 50-59 years who received an inactivated influenza vaccine.

This clonotype was seen at least ten times. The rearrangement links TRBV29-1 to TRBJ2-5, with 7 bases that match TRBD1. The CDR3 sequence is 13 residues long. Germline V gene sequence: CDR1 SQVTM, CDR2 ANQGSEA. V dropped 4 bases and J dropped 5; count of bases not matched to a gene: 7. The CDR3 here is CSVGPQGEETQYF. The CDR3 DNA is TGCAGCGTTGGTCCGCAGGGGGAGGAGACCCAGTACTTC.

This chain joins TRBV27 and TRBJ2-7, with 13 bases aligning to TRBD2. The trim removed 6 bases at V and 2 bases at J, leaving 10 bases unmatched. The CDR3 is 17 residues long. Germline assignment: CDR1 MNHEY and CDR2 SMNVEV (reference sequence). The CDR3 region has the DNA TGTGCCAGCAGCCCATCAATAACTAGCGGGAGGGCCTACGAGCAGTACTTC. Its protein is CASSPSITSGRAYEQYF.

This clonotype was counted a few times. The chain carries TRBV10-3 and TRBJ2-7; TRBD1 might be the D (6 bases). V lost 8 bases, J lost 2 bases, and 10 bases lay in between. The CDR3 covers 12 residues. CDR1 and CDR2 (germline): ENHRY, SYGVKD. The DNA of the CDR3 is TGTGCCATCCGGACAGTTACCTACGAGCAGTACTTC. It is translated as CAIRTVTYEQYF.

In its sample, this clonotype was seen a few times. This rearrangement joins TRBV20-1 to TRBJ1-4; 8 bases fit TRBD1. Per germline, CDR1 DFQATT and CDR2 SNEGSKA (reference sequence). The CDR3 spans 16 residues. The J segment lost 0 bases and the V segment lost 4 bases, leaving 7 bases of the junction unmatched. The CDR3 sequence is CSATDRGYATNEKLFF. The CDR3 DNA is TGCAGTGCTACCGACAGGGGATACGCAACTAATGAAAAACTGTTTTTT.

The V and J genes are TRBV24-1 and TRBJ2-7; 8 bases fit TRBD1. CDR1 and CDR2 (germline): KGHDR, SFDVKD. The CDR3 runs 15 residues. Losses at the gene ends were 2 bases for V and 8 bases for J; bases not matched to a gene: 10. The DNA for the CDR3 is TGTGCCACCAGTGATTCCGGGACAGGCGTTGGGAAGCAGTACTTC. Its translation: CATSDSGTGVGKQYF.

This clonotype was counted between two and nine times. V gene TRBV5-1 combines with J gene TRBJ2-7, with 9 bases matching TRBD2. The CDR3 covers 15 residues. Germline trimming cut 0 bases from V and 6 bases from J; bases unmatched to any gene: 7. Per germline, CDR1 SGHRS and CDR2 YFSETQ. This chain's CDR3 is CASSLVAGVAGEQYF. CDR3 coding DNA: TGCGCCAGCAGCTTGGTAGCGGGAGTAGCGGGCGAGCAGTACTTC.

The genes are TRBV20-1 and TRBJ2-1, with 13 bases aligning to TRBD2. Germline CDR1 and CDR2: DFQATT and SNEGSKA (reference sequence). This CDR3 is built from 14 residues. Germline trimming cut 6 bases from V and 10 bases from J; bases unmatched to any gene: 9. CDR3 nucleotides: TGCAGTGCCCTCACTAGCGGGGGGGCCAGGGAGCAGTTCTTC. Translating gives CSALTSGGAREQFF.

In this sample, this clonotype turned up a few times. The chain combines TRBV20-1 with TRBJ2-1, with 9 bases lining up with TRBD1. This CDR3 region has 14 residues. V dropped 5 bases and J dropped 4; count of bases not matched to a gene: 6. Looked up from germline, CDR1 is DFQATT and CDR2 is SNEGSKA (reference sequence). CDR3 amino acids: CSAAPTGGYNEQFF. Here the CDR3 DNA reads TGCAGTGCTGCCCCGACAGGGGGTTACAATGAGCAGTTCTTC.

The chain employs TRBV18 and TRBJ2-5; D is uncertain. There are 13 residues in the CDR3. Germline CDR1 reads KGHSH; CDR2 reads LQKENI. The V end lost 3 bases, the J end lost 1 base, and 6 bases lay between the germline ends. The CDR3 DNA reads as TGTGCCAGCTCACCCGACCTCCAAGAGACCCAGTACTTC. Residues: CASSPDLQETQYF.

This clonotype showed up many times. V usage is TRBV7-2 and J usage is TRBJ2-7, with D unresolved. Looked up from germline, CDR1 is SGHTA and CDR2 is FQGNSA. The V and J ends lost 4 bases and 6 bases respectively, with 13 bases between them. CDR3 length: 13 residues. CDR3 region: CASSSPFGFEQYF. CDR3 nucleotides: TGTGCCAGCAGCTCTCCGTTCGGGTTCGAGCAGTACTTC.

This clonotype was seen a few times. The chain links TRBV30 to TRBJ2-2, with D unresolved. This CDR3 is built from 12 residues. Looked up from germline, CDR1 is GTSNPN and CDR2 is SVGIG (reference sequence). V lost 3 bases to trimming and J lost 6 bases, with 8 bases between them. The CDR3 spells CAWRLGPGELFF. As DNA, the CDR3 is TGTGCCTGGAGGTTAGGGCCCGGGGAGCTGTTTTTT.

The table lists this clonotype with a few counts. This rearrangement joins TRBV3-1 to TRBJ1-6, with no clear D. The V gene lost 0 bases and the J gene lost 8 bases, with 11 bases spanning the gap. Germline V gene data show CDR1 as LGHDT and CDR2 as YNNKEL (reference sequence). The CDR3 length is 15 residues. Here the CDR3 reads CASSQDPGRDSPLHF. CDR3 DNA: TGTGCCAGCAGCCAAGATCCGGGGAGGGATTCACCCCTCCACTTT.

This chain links TRBV6-4 with TRBJ2-1; perhaps TRBD2 as D (5 bases). Trimming took 0 bases from V and 9 from J, leaving 9 bases between them. Germline V lookup: CDR1 MRHNA, CDR2 SNTAGT. This CDR3 has 13 amino acids. CDR3 loop: CASSDSWEFEQFF. CDR3 DNA sequence: TGTGCCAGCAGTGACTCTTGGGAGTTTGAGCAGTTCTTC.

This clonotype occurred a few times. The chain couples TRBV6-5 to TRBJ1-2; the D gene is possibly TRBD1 (6 bases). Germline-derived CDR1 and CDR2 are MNHEY and SVGAGI. CDR3 length: 15 amino acids. With 0 bases removed from V and 8 bases from J, the gap between germline ends came to 16 bases. The CDR3 DNA follows: TGTGCCAGCAGTTACTCGACGAGGGGGGGTCTCGGCTACACCTTC. Its protein product is CASSYSTRGGLGYTF.

The table lists this clonotype with many counts. The V gene is TRBV20-1, the J gene TRBJ2-1; D might be TRBD2 (6 bases). The V gene's germline CDR1 is DFQATT and CDR2 SNEGSKA (reference sequence). The CDR3 runs to 16 residues. V was clipped by 2 bases and J by 0 bases, with 14 bases between them. This CDR3 reads CSARPSGLSSYNEQFF. CDR3 bases: TGCAGTGCTAGACCCAGCGGGCTGAGCTCCTACAATGAGCAGTTCTTC.

This clonotype occurred many times. The chain carries TRBV20-1 and TRBJ2-3; tentative D call: TRBD2 (6 bases). There are 14 residues in the CDR3. V was shortened by 3 bases and J by 1 base, with 11 bases between the two germline ends. Germline CDR1 is DFQATT and CDR2 is SNEGSKA (reference sequence). The DNA of the CDR3 is TGCAGTGCTAGTAGCGGTCCAGGCACAGATACGCAGTATTTT. Its protein product is CSASSGPGTDTQYF.

In this sample, this clonotype turned up a few times. This chain uses TRBV12-3 or TRBV12-4 with TRBJ2-1; 7 positions agree with TRBD1. The CDR3 consists of 15 residues. The ends lost 6 bases at V and 0 bases at J; junction bases unmatched: 5. In DNA, the CDR3 is TGTGCCAGCAGCATAGGGGGCAGCTCCTACAATGAGCAGTTCTTC. Translation gives CASSIGGSSYNEQFF.

In this sample, this clonotype turned up a few times. The V gene is TRBV18, the J gene TRBJ2-7; perhaps TRBD1 as D (6 bases). Trimming shortened V by 2 bases and J by 6 bases, and 11 bases separated the two germline ends. The CDR3 covers 13 residues. Germline V CDR1 and CDR2: KGHSH, LQKENI. The CDR3 loop reads CASSPGGLGEQYF. CDR3 in DNA: TGTGCCAGCTCACCAGGGGGCCTAGGCGAGCAGTACTTC.

CDR3 sequence (DNA): TGTGCCAGCAGTGACCCGGGAGGGCCCACCCGAAATGAGCAGTTCTTC. This gives the protein CASSDPGGPTRNEQFF. The chain couples TRBV25-1 to TRBJ2-1; 8 positions agree with TRBD2. The CDR3 consists of 16 residues. Per the germline V gene, CDR1 is MGHDK and CDR2 is SYGVNS. Trimming cost V 3 bases and J 7 bases; bases outside gene matches: 11.

This clonotype was counted at least ten times. The chain uses TRBV10-3 and TRBJ2-3, with 11 nucleotides matching TRBD2. With V trimmed by 4 bases and J by 4 bases, 7 bases remained unmatched. The CDR3 contains 16 residues. Germline loops: CDR1 ENHRY, CDR2 SYGVKD. The DNA for the CDR3 is TGTGCCATCAGTGCATCCGGGACTAGCGGATCAGATACGCAGTATTTT. Translation gives CAISASGTSGSDTQYF.

The chain recombines TRBV7-2 with TRBJ1-2, with a possible D match to TRBD1 (5 bases). Trimming removed 11 bases from V and 4 bases from J, with 14 bases in between. Germline CDR1 reads SGHTA; CDR2 reads FQGNSA. There are 12 residues in the CDR3. CDR3 bases: TGTGCCCATCGAGGGGATTCCTATGGCTACACCTTC. It specifies CAHRGDSYGYTF.

This clonotype has more than one count but fewer than ten. The rearrangement uses TRBV5-6 and TRBJ2-7; 7 bases fit TRBD2. This CDR3 has 15 amino acids. Per germline, CDR1 SGHDT and CDR2 YYEEEE. V shed 4 bases and J 3 bases; nucleotides not matched to a gene: 10. The CDR3 DNA is TGTGCCAGCAGCGGTCGACTAGCCTCGATCTACGAGCAGTACTTC. Residues: CASSGRLASIYEQYF. Full variable domain (remainder filled in from reference TRBV5-6 and TRBJ2-7): DAGVTQSPTHLIKTRGQQVTLRCSPKSGHDTVSWYQQALGQGPQFIFQYYEEEERQRGNFPDRFSGHQFPNYSSELNVNALLLGDSALYLCASSGRLASIYEQYFGPGTRLTVT.

This clonotype was detected only once. A read error may explain this, as a much larger clone is one base away. In DNA form, the CDR3 reads TGTGCCTCTTTTATGAAGGGCCCGGAGGGCGGGAGTTCCTACAATGAGCAGTTCTTC. Encoded protein: CASFMKGPEGGSSYNEQFF. The gene calls are TRBV10-3 and TRBJ2-1; TRBD2 agrees at 7 bases. Trimming at V came to 11 bases and at J to 1 base, leaving 23 bases not matched to a gene. The germline V gene encodes CDR1 ENHRY and CDR2 SYGVKD. The CDR3 is 19 amino acids.

This clonotype was seen once. The chain joins TRBV27 to TRBJ2-1; TRBD2 aligns across 12 bases. The CDR3 is 16 amino acids. V lost 1 base, J lost 7 bases, and 5 bases stayed unmatched. The germline gives CDR1 MNHEY, CDR2 SMNVEV (reference sequence). CDR3 sequence (DNA): TGTGCCAGCAGTTTATTCCTAGCGGGAGGGGGTAATGAGCAGTTCTTC. Protein: CASSLFLAGGGNEQFF.

The chain joins TRBV10-3 to TRBJ1-5; the D gene is possibly TRBD1 (5 bases). The CDR3 spans 15 residues. Trimming took off 0 bases at V and 4 bases at J, with 10 bases between the two ends. CDR1 and CDR2 from the germline V gene are ENHRY and SYGVKD. The CDR3 sequence: CAISESPDRNQPQHF. The CDR3 region has the DNA TGTGCCATCAGTGAGTCGCCCGACAGAAATCAGCCCCAGCATTTT.

CDR3 loop: CASSYTDSGELFF. The CDR3 DNA reads as TGTGCCAGCAGTTACACCGACAGCGGGGAGCTGTTTTTT. The chain is built from TRBV6-6 and TRBJ2-2, with a tentative D call TRBD1 (5 bases). This CDR3 is 13 amino acids long. The V end was cut by 2 bases, the J end by 7 bases, with 8 bases between. From germline, CDR1 is MNHNY and CDR2 SVGAGI (reference sequence).

This chain joins TRBV2 and TRBJ2-2; D is possibly TRBD2 (6 bases). V was shortened by 8 bases and J by 5 bases, with 15 bases between the two germline ends. The CDR3 totals 14 residues. Germline V gives CDR1 SNHLY, CDR2 FYNNEI. For the CDR3, the DNA is TGTGCCAGCCGAGGACGGCGGGAAACCGGGGAGCTGTTTTTT. This gives the protein CASRGRRETGELFF. Using reference TRBV2 and TRBJ2-2 for the parts outside the CDR3, the full variable domain is EPEVTQTPSHQVTQMGQEVILRCVPISNHLYFYWYRQILGQKVEFLVSFYNNEISEKSEIFDDQFSVERPDGSNFTLKIRSTKLEDSAMYFCASRGRRETGELFFGEGSRLTVL.

This clonotype was seen only a few times. This chain links TRBV5-1 with TRBJ2-7; weak D call: TRBD2 (7 bases). V was pared by 4 bases and J by 4 bases, with 15 bases between. Germline loops: CDR1 SGHRS, CDR2 YFSETQ. The CDR3 contains 14 residues. Here the CDR3 reads CASSPRGGQYEQYF. The CDR3 DNA is TGCGCCAGCAGCCCGAGGGGGGGCCAATACGAGCAGTACTTC.

The rearrangement links TRBV5-1 to TRBJ1-2; 10 bases are a match to TRBD1. Germline lookup yields CDR1 SGHRS and CDR2 YFSETQ. J was trimmed by 2 bases and V by 4 bases; bases with no gene match: 5. This CDR3 region has 15 residues. CDR3 sequence reads: CASSHQGQGNYGYTF. Here the CDR3 DNA reads TGCGCCAGCAGCCACCAGGGACAGGGGAACTATGGCTACACCTTC.

The rearrangement uses TRBV5-1 and TRBJ2-3, with 10 bases matching TRBD2. V lost 5 bases to trimming and J lost 8 bases; unmatched junction nucleotides: 5. Germline V gene data show CDR1 as SGHRS and CDR2 as YFSETQ. This CDR3 has 13 residues. The CDR3 coding sequence is TGCGCCAGCAGAAGCGGGGGGGCTGGTACGCAGTATTTT. Protein product: CASRSGGAGTQYF.